Reported below is one TCR beta chain. Its antigen is undetermined. This specimen comes from a study of radiation and T cells in renal cell carcinoma. Libraries were prepared by immunoSEQ multiplex PCR; TCRdb keeps only in-frame clonotypes and omits some of them. Of some 140,000 clones detected, more than 70% appear once; the ten largest clones hold about 11%. Study results and limitations: In blood, top tumor clones expanded by 2 weeks, shrinking by 4.

Time point described: baseline pretreatment blood. Specified treatment: 15 Gy SBRT to primary tumor, nephrectomy 4 weeks later. CDR1 SQVTM and CDR2 ANQGSEA come from the germline V gene. This CDR3 spans 13 amino acids. V shed 6 bases and J 6 bases; nucleotides not matched to a gene: 9. The sample was blood, taken from a patient whose treatment included radiotherapy and nephrectomy. This TCR was sampled from a woman aged 45-65 years with renal cell carcinoma. The gene calls are TRBV29-1 and TRBJ2-7, with 9 bases lining up with TRBD1. Here the CDR3 DNA reads TGCAGCGTGAGCTACAGGGGGCACGGCGAGCAGTACTTC. It translates to CSVSYRGHGEQYF.